This T cell receptor (beta chain) was recovered during a study of regulatory T cells in long-lasting Graves disease. Time point noted: newly diagnosed GD, antithyroid drugs for less than 3 months. Preparation of the TCR library used RNA extracted from PBMCs. The CDR3 loop spans 15 amino acids. CDR1 is SGHRS and CDR2 is YFSETQ in the germline V gene. V lost 0 bases, J lost 7 bases, and 9 bases stayed unmatched. Combining iRepertoire HTBI primers with Arm-PCR of CDR3 regions, the authors built TCR beta libraries. MiXCR, run by TCRdb on the multiplex PCR reads, gives a single entry per CDR3 protein. Counted here are 580,000 or so distinct CDR3 sequences, 15% to 20% occurring once; the ten biggest clones make up around 12%. The sample holds a few counts of this clonotype. These same records also appear under a second study, on T cells in Graves' hyperthyroidism and ophthalmopathy. That publication notes: Within blood appeared most thyroid clonotypes that had expanded above 0.001.

Here the sequenced sample was peripheral blood mononuclear cells (PBMCs), taken at new diagnosis, from a patient treated with antithyroid drugs. The chain has TRBV5-1 and TRBJ2-7; 8 bases align to TRBD1. The sequence derives from a man aged 18 to 29 with Graves disease. CDR3 amino acids: CASSLARQGAREQYF. DNA for the CDR3: TGCGCCAGCAGCTTGGCCCGTCAGGGGGCTCGGGAGCAGTACTTC.